This T cell receptor beta chain derives from a study of blood T cells in healthy people across ages. The study's findings and limits: What prevented conclusive comparison of naive and antigen-experienced cells was that PBMCs were unsorted. Measured against age, TCR beta diversity per million T cells decreased in a roughly linear manner. Higher diversity, along with more naive CD4+ cells, distinguished long-lived donors from aged donors.

This CDR3 is built from 16 residues. Germline V lookup: CDR1 SGHRS, CDR2 YFSETQ. Trimming shortened V by 0 bases and J by 5 bases, and 14 bases separated the two germline ends. It was with a sample-barcoded 5' primer and a J-beta primer mix that a second PCR of roughly 7 to 12 cycles was run. Each TCR beta cDNA got a 12-nucleotide random molecular identifier. TCRdb analysed the 5' RACE reads with MiXCR anew, one entry per CDR3 protein. In the table there are around 650,000 distinct CDR3 sequences, around 43% of which are singletons. Comment on this clonotype: Antigen unknown.

The clonotype was recovered from a man at least 80 years old in good health. Sequences were obtained from blood. V usage is TRBV5-1 and J usage is TRBJ1-4, with D uncertain. CDR3 region: CASSLGVEGDNEKLFF. In DNA, the CDR3 is TGCGCCAGCAGCTTGGGAGTGGAGGGAGACAATGAAAAACTGTTTTTT.